These 20 T cell receptor beta chains were all obtained from the same sample, sequenced in a study of T cells in Graves' hyperthyroidism and ophthalmopathy. TCR beta CDR3 regions were amplified from RNA transcripts. The TCR CDR3 was amplified in a first-round RT-PCR using the HTBI primer set. TCRdb used MiXCR to reprocess the multiplex PCR reads, holding one entry per CDR3 protein. Altogether around 500,000 distinct CDR3 sequences are present, about 20% being singletons, with the ten largest covering approximately 49%. The specimen sequenced was blood. The receptors shown here come from a woman between 65 and 79 years old with Graves' ophthalmopathy.

J is TRBJ2-7 and V is TRBV27; tentative D call: TRBD1 (6 bases). V was pared by 0 bases and J by 5 bases, with 14 bases between. The CDR3 sequence is 15 residues long. Germline CDR1 and CDR2: MNHEY and SMNVEV (reference sequence). The CDR3 here is CASSLSTNGGHEQYF. CDR3 nucleotide sequence: TGTGCCAGCAGTTTATCCACTAATGGGGGCCACGAGCAGTACTTC.

The sample holds a few counts of this clonotype. The chain employs TRBV29-1 and TRBJ1-3, with TRBD1 matching 7 bases. Per the germline V gene, CDR1 is SQVTM and CDR2 is ANQGSEA. V gave up 4 bases and J gave up 4 bases; unmatched junction bases: 4. The CDR3 length is 13 residues. The CDR3 coding sequence is TGCAGCGTTGGAGGGGGCTCGGGAAACACCATATATTTT. Encoded protein: CSVGGGSGNTIYF.

This clonotype was recorded at least ten times. The rearrangement links TRBV30 to TRBJ1-1; D is perhaps TRBD1 (5 bases). The CDR3 is 13 residues long. The germline V and J ends were trimmed by 1 base and 1 base, with 7 bases remaining between them. Germline V gene data show CDR1 as GTSNPN and CDR2 as SVGIG (reference sequence). CDR3 amino acids: CAWSGQSNTEAFF. For the CDR3, the DNA is TGTGCCTGGAGTGGACAGTCGAACACTGAAGCTTTCTTT.

To note about this clonotype: This sequence may be a read error, since a much larger clone differs from it by one base. This chain links TRBV28 with TRBJ1-2; 11 bases line up with TRBD1. This CDR3 has 14 amino acids. The ends lost 6 bases at V and 7 bases at J; junction bases unmatched: 7. Germline CDR1 MDHEN, CDR2 SYDVKM. CDR3 region: CASRPTGTGGGYTF. The CDR3 nucleotides are TGTGCCAGCAGACCTACGGGGACAGGGGGTGGCTACACCTTC.

V is TRBV30 and J is TRBJ2-2; no clear D gene. Germline V gene data show CDR1 as GTSNPN and CDR2 as SVGIG (reference sequence). Deletions cut 3 bases from V and 2 bases from J, with 7 bases between. The CDR3 spans 13 residues. The CDR3 sequence: CAWSWGNTGELFF. CDR3 DNA: TGTGCCTGGAGCTGGGGAAACACCGGGGAGCTGTTTTTT.

The V gene is TRBV6-5, the J gene TRBJ1-4, with no clear D. Trimming took off 0 bases at V and 7 bases at J, with 6 bases between the two ends. Germline assignment: CDR1 MNHEY and CDR2 SVGAGI. The CDR3 contains 13 residues. Written as DNA, the CDR3 is TGTGCCAGCAGTTACTCGAAAGGTGAAAAACTGTTTTTT. Translated: CASSYSKGEKLFF.

This clonotype has a count of ten or more. The V gene is TRBV28, the J gene TRBJ1-2; TRBD1 agrees at 8 bases. Germline lookup yields CDR1 MDHEN and CDR2 SYDVKM. Trimming cost V 2 bases and J 7 bases; bases outside gene matches: 3. CDR3 size: 13 residues. In DNA, the CDR3 is TGTGCCAGCAGTTTACCAGGGGGCCTTGGCTACACCTTC. The encoded protein is CASSLPGGLGYTF.

The chain links TRBV7-3 to TRBJ2-7; 11 positions match TRBD2. The germline V gene encodes CDR1 SGHTA and CDR2 FQGTGA. Trimming at V came to 2 bases and at J to 6 bases, leaving 9 bases not matched to a gene. The CDR3 totals 16 residues. In DNA, the CDR3 is TGTGCCAGCAGCTTAGACATAGCGGGAGGGCCAAGCGAGCAGTACTTC. Its protein is CASSLDIAGGPSEQYF. Based on the CDR3 plus reference TRBV7-3 and TRBJ2-7, the full variable domain is GAGVSQTPSNKVTEKGKYVELRCDPISGHTALYWYRQSLGQGPEFLIYFQGTGAADDSGLPNDRFFAVRPEGSVSTLKIQRTERGDSAVYLCASSLDIAGGPSEQYFGPGTRLTVT.

J is TRBJ2-7 and V is TRBV20-1; tentative D call: TRBD1 (5 bases). The ends were cut back, 6 bases at V and 7 bases at J, with 22 bases in the middle. Germline loops: CDR1 DFQATT, CDR2 SNEGSKA (reference sequence). The CDR3 is made up of 14 amino acids. The DNA for the CDR3 is TGCAGTGCCCCCATCGGCGCGAGCCCAGGGGAGCAGTACTTC. Its protein is CSAPIGASPGEQYF.

This clonotype was observed a single time. J is TRBJ2-5 and V is TRBV7-9, with TRBD1 matching 11 bases. Trimming cost V 3 bases and J 2 bases; bases outside gene matches: 2. CDR1 and CDR2 (germline): SEHNR, FQNEAQ (reference sequence). The CDR3 spans 15 residues. CDR3 region: CASSLGQGGQETQYF. Written as DNA, the CDR3 is TGTGCCAGCAGCTTGGGACAGGGGGGTCAAGAGACCCAGTACTTC.

Many counts were recorded for this clonotype. The V call is TRBV2, the J call TRBJ1-2; D gene uncertain. Trimming left V 6 bases short and J 8 bases short, with 13 bases between. The CDR3 covers 12 residues. Germline V gene lookup returns CDR1 SNHLY and CDR2 FYNNEI. Written as DNA, the CDR3 is TGTGCCAGCAGGCTGGGAAGTTACGGCTACACCTTC. It codes for CASRLGSYGYTF. The whole variable domain, remainder taken from reference TRBV2 and TRBJ1-2, is EPEVTQTPSHQVTQMGQEVILRCVPISNHLYFYWYRQILGQKVEFLVSFYNNEISEKSEIFDDQFSVERPDGSNFTLKIRSTKLEDSAMYFCASRLGSYGYTFGSGTRLTVV.

The chain couples TRBV9 to TRBJ1-2, with D tentatively TRBD1 (5 bases). The CDR3 is 12 residues long. The V end was cut by 7 bases, the J end by 5 bases, with 12 bases between. Germline loops: CDR1 SGDLS, CDR2 YYNGEE. CDR3 sequence (DNA): TGTGCCAGCCATGACAGTATTTATGGCTACACCTTC. The encoded protein is CASHDSIYGYTF.

The rearrangement links TRBV7-2 to TRBJ2-1; unclear D gene. V lost 5 bases and J lost 13, with 9 bases in between. The germline V gene encodes CDR1 SGHTA and CDR2 FQGNSA. The CDR3 is made up of 10 amino acids. CDR3: CASSVGPQFF. The CDR3 DNA is TGTGCCAGCAGCGTGGGTCCCCAGTTCTTC.

The chain recombines TRBV6-1 with TRBJ2-3, with D unclear. Trimming shortened V by 5 bases and J by 4 bases, and 7 bases separated the two germline ends. The CDR3 totals 12 residues. CDR1 and CDR2 (germline): MNHNS, SASEGT. In DNA form, the CDR3 reads TGTGCCAGCAGTCCGAGCTCAGATACGCAGTATTTT. Protein: CASSPSSDTQYF.

The chain has TRBV19 and TRBJ1-3, with a possible D match to TRBD1 (5 bases). Germline assignment: CDR1 LNHDA and CDR2 SQIVND (reference sequence). The CDR3 is 14 amino acids. The germline V and J ends were trimmed by 4 bases and 3 bases, with 10 bases remaining between them. In DNA form, the CDR3 reads TGTGCCAGTAGTACGACAGTTCGTGGAAACACCATATATTTT. It encodes CASSTTVRGNTIYF.

The V gene is TRBV7-2, the J gene TRBJ2-3; D possibly corresponds to TRBD1 (5 bases). The V end lost 6 bases, the J end lost 2 bases, and 12 bases lay between the germline ends. This CDR3 has 14 residues. Germline lookup yields CDR1 SGHTA and CDR2 FQGNSA. The CDR3 bases are TGTGCCAGCAGAAGTGGACAACTCACAGATACGCAGTATTTT. Amino acid sequence: CASRSGQLTDTQYF.

The chain has TRBV12-5 and TRBJ2-6, with TRBD1 as a possible D gene (6 bases). The CDR3 consists of 19 residues. V was shortened by 1 base and J by 0 bases, with 16 bases between the two germline ends. Germline V gene data show CDR1 as LGHNT and CDR2 as FRNRAP. The CDR3 protein is CASGLGHLRTDSGANVLTF. Written as DNA, the CDR3 is TGTGCTAGTGGTTTGGGCCACCTTCGGACAGACTCTGGGGCCAACGTCCTGACTTTC.

This chain joins TRBV10-3 and TRBJ2-7; 8 positions agree with TRBD1. The CDR3 loop spans 16 amino acids. With 2 bases clipped from V and 7 bases from J, the junction kept 13 bases outside the gene matches. Germline CDR1 ENHRY, CDR2 SYGVKD. The CDR3 reads CAISETLDRVFGEQYF. The CDR3 region has the DNA TGTGCCATCAGTGAGACGTTGGACAGGGTTTTCGGTGAGCAGTACTTC.

The gene calls are TRBV5-1 and TRBJ2-1; D possibly corresponds to TRBD1 (5 bases). The V end was cut by 0 bases, the J end by 0 bases, with 7 bases between. Germline CDR1 is SGHRS and CDR2 is YFSETQ. There are 15 residues in the CDR3. CDR3 sequence: CASSLDTGSYNEQFF. In DNA form, the CDR3 reads TGCGCCAGCAGCTTGGATACAGGCTCCTACAATGAGCAGTTCTTC.

This clonotype was recorded a few times. V gene TRBV7-2 combines with J gene TRBJ2-6; the D gene could be TRBD1 or TRBD2 (5 bases each). Trimming stripped 5 bases from V and 2 bases from J, with 13 bases between. This CDR3 is 16 amino acids long. Germline V gives CDR1 SGHTA, CDR2 FQGNSA. The CDR3 loop is CASSRGVGAGANVLTF. The CDR3 region has the DNA TGTGCCAGCAGCCGAGGGGTGGGAGCTGGGGCCAACGTCCTGACTTTC. The variable domain in full, completed from reference TRBV7-2 and TRBJ2-6, reads GAGVSQSPSNKVTEKGKDVELRCDPISGHTALYWYRQSLGQGLEFLIYFQGNSAPDKSGLPSDRFSAERTGGSVSTLTIQRTQQEDSAVYLCASSRGVGAGANVLTFGAGSRLTVL.